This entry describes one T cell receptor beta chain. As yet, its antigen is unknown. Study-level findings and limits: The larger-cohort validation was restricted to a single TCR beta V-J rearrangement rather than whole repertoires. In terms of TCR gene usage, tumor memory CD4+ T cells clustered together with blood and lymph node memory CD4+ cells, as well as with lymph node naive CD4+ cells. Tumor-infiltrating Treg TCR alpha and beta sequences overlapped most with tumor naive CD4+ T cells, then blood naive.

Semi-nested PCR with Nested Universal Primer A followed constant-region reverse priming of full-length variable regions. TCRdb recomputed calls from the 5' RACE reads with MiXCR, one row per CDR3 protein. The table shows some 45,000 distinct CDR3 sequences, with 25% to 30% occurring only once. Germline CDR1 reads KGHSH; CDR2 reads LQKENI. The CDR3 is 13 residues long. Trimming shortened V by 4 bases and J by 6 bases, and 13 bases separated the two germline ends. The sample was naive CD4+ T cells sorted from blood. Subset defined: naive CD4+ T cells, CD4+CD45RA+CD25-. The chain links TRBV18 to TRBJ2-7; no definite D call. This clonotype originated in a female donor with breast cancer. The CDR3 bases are TGTGCCAGCTCACTAGATTTGTTGGGCGAGCAGTACTTC. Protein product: CASSLDLLGEQYF.